Below are 26 T cell receptor beta chains sequenced from a single sample in a study of Ad26.COV2.S vaccination and SARS-CoV-2 variants. Documented treatment: roughly 18 received Ad26.COV2.S at low or high dose, single or two shots; roughly five received placebo; per-sample allocation not given. Vaccine and placebo recipients were sampled on day 63 after the first injection. Repertoires were generated with immunoSEQ multiplex PCR, while TCRdb's copy carries only in-frame clones and drops some. This sample has roughly 380,000 clones, with approximately 87% found just once. The sequenced sample was peripheral blood, obtained in a trial of Ad26.COV2.S vaccine versus placebo. These receptors originate from a person between 18 and 65 years old who received the Ad26.COV2.S COVID-19 vaccine or a placebo.

The chain is built from TRBV7-3 and TRBJ2-1, with 11 positions matching TRBD2. This CDR3 is built from 15 residues. CDR1 and CDR2 from the germline V gene are SGHTA and FQGTGA. Trimming cost V 3 bases and J 9 bases; bases outside gene matches: 7. For the CDR3, the DNA is TGTGCCAGCAGCTTGACTAGCGGGGTCGGCCGTGAGCAGTTCTTC. Encoded protein: CASSLTSGVGREQFF.

J is TRBJ2-7 and V is TRBV25-1; TRBD1 or TRBD2 may be the D gene (5 bases each). Trimming pared 3 bases from V and 4 bases from J, leaving 16 bases between. The CDR3 is 15 amino acids. Germline CDR1 and CDR2: MGHDK and SYGVNS. Written as DNA, the CDR3 is TGTGCCAGCAGTGAGTTGAAGGGGCGGACTTACGAGCAGTACTTC. Translation: CASSELKGRTYEQYF.

This rearrangement joins TRBV6-5 to TRBJ1-3; unclear D gene. Germline V gene data show CDR1 as MNHEY and CDR2 as SVGAGI. The CDR3 length is 13 residues. Trimming stripped 6 bases from V and 6 bases from J, with 12 bases between. As DNA, the CDR3 is TGTGCCAGCAGGGACCATAACGAAAACACCATATATTTT. Amino acids: CASRDHNENTIYF.

The rearrangement uses TRBV7-9 and TRBJ1-1, with TRBD1 identical over 7 bases. This CDR3 comprises 17 residues. Germline CDR1 SEHNR, CDR2 FQNEAQ (reference sequence). Germline trimming cut 1 base from V and 1 base from J; bases unmatched to any gene: 9. CDR3 loop: CASSLVRYRGRNTEAFF. The CDR3 nucleotides read TGTGCCAGCAGCTTAGTGCGGTACAGGGGAAGGAACACTGAAGCTTTCTTT.

This chain joins TRBV15 and TRBJ2-3; D not certain. Trimming stripped 4 bases from V and 2 bases from J, with 16 bases between. The CDR3 is made up of 16 amino acids. Germline V gives CDR1 LNHNV, CDR2 YYDKDF (reference sequence). CDR3 sequence reads: CATSIRARKDTDTQYF. CDR3 DNA sequence: TGTGCCACCAGCATTCGGGCCCGCAAGGACACAGATACGCAGTATTTT.

This chain uses TRBV9 with TRBJ1-1; D uncertain. CDR3 length: 15 amino acids. CDR1 and CDR2 (germline): SGDLS, YYNGEE. V was pared by 1 base and J by 1 base, with 11 bases between. CDR3 in amino acids: CASSVNTHPNTEAFF. CDR3 in DNA: TGTGCCAGCAGCGTAAACACACACCCGAACACTGAAGCTTTCTTT.

This clone was seen only once. The chain joins TRBV28 to TRBJ2-6, with unresolved D. Germline V gene lookup returns CDR1 MDHEN and CDR2 SYDVKM. The CDR3 is made up of 10 amino acids. The V end was cut by 5 bases, the J end by 11 bases, with 4 bases between. CDR3 DNA sequence: TGTGCCAGCAGTCAGGACGTCCTGACTTTC. This encodes CASSQDVLTF.

The CDR3 loop reads CASSSHRGDSYNEQFF. The CDR3 region has the DNA TGTGCCAGCAGCTCGCACAGGGGGGATTCCTACAATGAGCAGTTCTTC. The V call is TRBV11-2, the J call TRBJ2-1, with TRBD1 matching 8 bases. The CDR3 has 16 residues. From germline, CDR1 is SGHAT and CDR2 FQNNGV. V dropped 4 bases and J dropped 1; count of bases not matched to a gene: 6.

The genes are TRBV10-1 and TRBJ2-3, with D possibly being TRBD1 (5 bases). The CDR3 has 17 residues. Trimming left V 1 base short and J 2 bases short, with 16 bases between. CDR1 and CDR2 from the germline V gene are WNHNN and SYGVQD (reference sequence). This CDR3 reads CASSELGPKDPTDTQYF. The DNA of the CDR3 is TGCGCCAGCAGTGAGTTGGGGCCCAAAGACCCCACAGATACGCAGTATTTT.

The genes are TRBV29-1 and TRBJ2-7; TRBD1 matches 8 bases. In germline, CDR1 is SQVTM, CDR2 ANQGSEA. V lost 0 bases to trimming and J lost 2 bases; unmatched junction nucleotides: 12. CDR3 length equals 17 residues. The CDR3 bases are TGCAGCGTTGAAGAGCACCCTCCAGGGGGCGAGACCTACGAGCAGTACTTC. This translates into CSVEEHPPGGETYEQYF.

The CDR3 DNA follows: TGTGCCAGTAGTGAGGCGGGGACAGGGGGCAGTGGCTACACCTTC. Translating gives CASSEAGTGGSGYTF. This chain joins TRBV19 and TRBJ1-2; the match to TRBD1 covers 12 bases. The germline gives CDR1 LNHDA, CDR2 SQIVND (reference sequence). V trimming: 5 bases; J trimming: 7 bases; junction bases outside the gene matches: 8. The CDR3 sequence is 15 residues long.

This clone appeared a few times. The CDR3 loop reads CASSRDRGSSYEQYF. Written as DNA, the CDR3 is TGTGCCAGCAGCAGGGACAGGGGATCCTCCTACGAGCAGTACTTC. The V call is TRBV6-6, the J call TRBJ2-7, with 10 bases lining up with TRBD1. The CDR3 sequence is 15 residues long. Germline loops: CDR1 MNHNY, CDR2 SVGAGI (reference sequence). The trim removed 6 bases at V and 0 bases at J, leaving 5 bases unmatched.

The CDR3 DNA is TGTGCCAGTGCGACAGGGCTCACCGGGGAGCTGTTTTTT. Its protein product is CASATGLTGELFF. This rearrangement joins TRBV11-2 to TRBJ2-2, with 7 positions matching TRBD1. Germline CDR1 is SGHAT and CDR2 is FQNNGV. The CDR3 runs 13 residues. After removal of 9 bases from V and 4 bases from J, the junction contained 5 bases not matched to a gene.

This chain connects TRBV5-1 to TRBJ1-6, with 7 bases that match TRBD1. Trimming took 0 bases from V and 7 from J; bases not matched to a gene: 4. The CDR3 has 15 amino acids. The germline gives CDR1 SGHRS, CDR2 YFSETQ. CDR3 nucleotides: TGCGCCAGCAGCTTGGAAAGGGGGCGAAATTCACCCCTCCACTTT. Encoded protein: CASSLERGRNSPLHF.

This rearrangement joins TRBV11-2 to TRBJ2-1, with 15 nucleotides matching TRBD2. V gave up 4 bases and J gave up 12 bases; unmatched junction bases: 7. This CDR3 has 15 amino acids. Germline V gene sequence: CDR1 SGHAT, CDR2 FQNNGV. The CDR3 DNA is TGTGCCAGCAGCTACTCCGGGACTAGCGGGGGGCTGCAGTTCTTC. The encoded protein is CASSYSGTSGGLQFF.

J is TRBJ2-2 and V is TRBV7-2; D is unresolved. The length of the CDR3 is 15 residues. The germline V and J ends were trimmed by 0 bases and 7 bases, with 12 bases remaining between them. In germline, CDR1 is SGHTA, CDR2 FQGNSA. The CDR3 coding sequence is TGTGCCAGCAGCTTAGCGCAACTCGTGGGCGGGGAGCTGTTTTTT. This gives the protein CASSLAQLVGGELFF. Drawing the rest from reference TRBV7-2 and TRBJ2-2, the complete variable domain is GAGVSQSPSNKVTEKGKDVELRCDPISGHTALYWYRQSLGQGLEFLIYFQGNSAPDKSGLPSDRFSAERTGGSVSTLTIQRTQQEDSAVYLCASSLAQLVGGELFFGEGSRLTVL.

The chain employs TRBV9 and TRBJ2-1, with 7 bases identical to TRBD1. Losses at the gene ends were 6 bases for V and 5 bases for J; bases not matched to a gene: 2. This CDR3 has 12 amino acids. In germline, CDR1 is SGDLS, CDR2 YYNGEE. CDR3 DNA sequence: TGTGCCAGCACAGACAGGGACAATGAGCAGTTCTTC. Translated, it gives CASTDRDNEQFF.

The genes are TRBV24-1 and TRBJ1-4; D is ambiguous. The length of the CDR3 is 13 residues. Per the germline V gene, CDR1 is KGHDR and CDR2 is SFDVKD. V lost 9 bases to trimming and J lost 6 bases, with 13 bases between them. The CDR3, as DNA: TGTGCCACCGAAGAGGAAGGGTATGAAAAACTGTTTTTT. Translated: CATEEEGYEKLFF.

This chain joins TRBV28 and TRBJ2-7; tentatively, D is TRBD1 (5 bases). This CDR3 is built from 15 residues. The V end was cut by 7 bases, the J end by 4 bases, with 20 bases between. The germline V gene has CDR1 MDHEN and CDR2 SYDVKM. The DNA of the CDR3 is TGTGCCAGCACCCCTCCGGGCAGGGTAGGGTACGAGCAGTACTTC. This gives the protein CASTPPGRVGYEQYF.

This rearrangement joins TRBV5-4 to TRBJ1-1; 8 bases agree with TRBD1. Germline trimming cut 2 bases from V and 0 bases from J; bases unmatched to any gene: 3. The germline V gene encodes CDR1 SGHNT and CDR2 YYREEE (reference sequence). The CDR3 loop spans 15 amino acids. CDR3 in amino acids: CASSFQQGVNTEAFF. For the CDR3, the DNA is TGTGCCAGCAGCTTCCAACAGGGGGTGAACACTGAAGCTTTCTTT.

This clone has just one count. This rearrangement joins TRBV15 to TRBJ2-5; 9 bases match TRBD2. V lost 3 bases to trimming and J lost 4 bases; unmatched junction nucleotides: 6. The CDR3 runs 15 residues. Germline CDR1 reads LNHNV; CDR2 reads YYDKDF (reference sequence). The CDR3 spells CATSRTSGRGETQYF. The CDR3 DNA follows: TGTGCCACCAGCAGGACTAGCGGCAGGGGAGAGACCCAGTACTTC.

The V call is TRBV6-5, the J call TRBJ1-6, with TRBD1 matching over 7 bases. V was clipped by 7 bases and J by 7 bases; unmatched bases: 4. The CDR3 contains 13 residues. The V gene's germline CDR1 is MNHEY and CDR2 SVGAGI. CDR3 in amino acids: CASTRGRNSPLHF. The CDR3 DNA follows: TGTGCCAGCACTAGGGGGCGGAATTCACCCCTCCACTTT.

The chain uses TRBV4-1 and TRBJ1-1; D gene unclear. With 4 bases removed from V and 4 bases from J, the gap between germline ends came to 13 bases. The CDR3 sequence is 14 residues long. Looked up from germline, CDR1 is MGHRA and CDR2 is YSYEKL. This chain's CDR3 is CASSPPRGATEAFF. In nucleotides, the CDR3 is TGCGCCAGCAGCCCCCCTCGGGGAGCCACTGAAGCTTTCTTT.

About this clone itself: The junction departs from the called germline gene at one end, perhaps through a read error. This rearrangement joins TRBV29-1 to TRBJ2-3, with D perhaps matching TRBD2 (7 bases). The CDR3 loop spans 12 amino acids. Germline V gene sequence: CDR1 SQVTM, CDR2 ANQGSEA. The CDR3 DNA reads as TGCAGCGTTGAAATCGCGGGGGCGTCTCAGTCTTTT. It codes for CSVEIAGASQSF.

The chain couples TRBV18 to TRBJ1-5, with D possibly being TRBD1 (6 bases). This CDR3 has 13 amino acids. CDR1 and CDR2 (germline): KGHSH, LQKENI. Deletions cut 4 bases from V and 4 bases from J, with 8 bases between. CDR3 in DNA: TGTGCCAGCTCACAGGACAGTAATCAGCCCCAGCATTTT. Residues: CASSQDSNQPQHF. Using reference TRBV18 and TRBJ1-5 for the parts outside the CDR3, the full variable domain is NAGVMQNPRHLVRRRGQEARLRCSPMKGHSHVYWYRQLPEEGLKFMVYLQKENIIDESGMPKERFSAEFPKEGPSILRIQQVVRGDSAAYFCASSQDSNQPQHFGDGTRLSIL.

The chain carries TRBV3-1 (or the pseudogene TRBV3-2) and TRBJ2-7, with 9 bases matching TRBD1. V shed 1 base and J 12 bases; nucleotides not matched to a gene: 4. This CDR3 is built from 12 residues. Looked up from germline, CDR1 is LGHDT and CDR2 is YNNKEL (reference sequence). The CDR3 sequence: CASSQGQGERYF. As DNA, the CDR3 is TGTGCCAGCAGCCAAGGACAGGGGGAAAGGTACTTC.